This TCR beta chain emerged from a study of blood T cell repertoires in COVID-19. Across the whole study: Spain, Italy and the United States supplied samples that represented acute and convalescent COVID-19.

Donors in Cohort 3 counted as recovered after two negative PCRs, clearance, or symptom resolution. V lost 1 base and J 7 bases, leaving 5 bases between the germline ends. The CDR3 sequence is 11 residues long. Germline values: CDR1 LGHDT, CDR2 YNNKEL (reference sequence). Measured with immunoSEQ multiplex PCR; TCRdb has only the in-frame clones, and not every one. The table records fewer than 350,000 clones, 85% of them present only once. The J gene is TRBJ2-7, the V gene TRBV3-1 (or the pseudogene TRBV3-2); D might be TRBD2 (5 bases). Sequenced sample: PBMCs or T cells enriched from blood (not recorded which). The receptor was isolated from a woman aged 45-65 years who had recovered from COVID-19. CDR3 in DNA: TGTGCCAGCAGCCAAGGGGAGGAGCAGTACTTC. Encoded protein: CASSQGEEQYF.